The next 2 T cell receptor beta chains were all read from a single sample in a study of OX40 agonist ivuxolimab in advanced cancers. Profiling relied on immunoSEQ multiplex PCR, and the TCRdb table lists in-frame clones only, not all of them. The sample lists roughly 60,000 clones, roughly 85% seen once, with about 4.5% in the top ten. The specimen comprised CD4+ or CD8+ T cells sorted from blood, sampled in a trial of the OX40 agonist ivuxolimab. Receptors originate from an adult with an advanced solid tumor such as melanoma, head and neck, liver or kidney cancer.

The rearrangement joins TRBV5-6 to TRBJ2-7; tentatively, D is TRBD2 (5 bases). The V gene's germline CDR1 is SGHDT and CDR2 YYEEEE. The CDR3 extends over 13 amino acids. The V and J ends lost 3 bases and 4 bases respectively, with 11 bases between them. The CDR3 nucleotides read TGTGCCAGCAGCTCCGGACTGGTTTACGAGCAGTACTTC. Residues: CASSSGLVYEQYF. Full variable domain (outside the CDR3, taken from reference TRBV5-6 and TRBJ2-7): DAGVTQSPTHLIKTRGQQVTLRCSPKSGHDTVSWYQQALGQGPQFIFQYYEEEERQRGNFPDRFSGHQFPNYSSELNVNALLLGDSALYLCASSSGLVYEQYFGPGTRLTVT.

This rearrangement joins TRBV7-9 to TRBJ2-2, with TRBD2 identical over 7 bases. The CDR3 is 14 amino acids. V shed 3 bases, J shed 7 bases, and the junction held 5 bases outside the gene matches. The germline V gene encodes CDR1 SEHNR and CDR2 FQNEAQ (reference sequence). CDR3 amino acids: CASSFLAEGGELFF. The DNA of the CDR3 is TGTGCCAGCAGCTTTCTAGCGGAGGGCGGGGAGCTGTTTTTT.